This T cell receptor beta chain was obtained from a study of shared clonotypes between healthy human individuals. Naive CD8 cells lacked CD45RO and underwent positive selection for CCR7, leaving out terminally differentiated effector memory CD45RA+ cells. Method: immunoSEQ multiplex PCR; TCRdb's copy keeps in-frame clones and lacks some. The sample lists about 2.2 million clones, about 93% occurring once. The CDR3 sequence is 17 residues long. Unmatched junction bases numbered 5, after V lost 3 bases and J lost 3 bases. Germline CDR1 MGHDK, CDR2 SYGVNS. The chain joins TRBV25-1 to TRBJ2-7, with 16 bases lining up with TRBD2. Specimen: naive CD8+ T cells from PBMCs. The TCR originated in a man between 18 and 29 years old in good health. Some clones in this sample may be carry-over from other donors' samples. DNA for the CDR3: TGTGCCAGCAGTGATGGGACTAGCGGGGGGGGGTACTACGAGCAGTACTTC. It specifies CASSDGTSGGGYYEQYF.